The 12 T cell receptor beta chains in this list originate from one sample, sequenced in a study of blood T cell repertoires in COVID-19. Sequencing used immunoSEQ multiplex PCR; TCRdb keeps in-frame clones, though not all of them. The sample lists fewer than 150,000 clones; approximately 85% were seen once. The sequenced sample was peripheral blood. The receptors here all came from a human donor in a cohort sampled during active COVID-19.

This clone came up a few times. CDR3 region: CASRRTEETQYF. The CDR3 nucleotides read TGTGCCAGCAGGAGAACCGAAGAGACCCAGTACTTC. The rearrangement links TRBV12-3 or TRBV12-4 to TRBJ2-5; D is uncertain. This CDR3 region has 12 residues. Trimming cost V 6 bases and J 3 bases, with 8 bases left between them.

The chain couples TRBV19 to TRBJ2-1, with 9 bases fitting TRBD1. CDR3 length: 11 residues. Germline V gene sequence: CDR1 LNHDA, CDR2 SQIVND (reference sequence). V lost 6 bases and J lost 10; bases outside the gene matches: 1. CDR3 loop: CASSTGGEQFF. CDR3 nucleotides: TGTGCCAGTAGCACAGGGGGCGAGCAGTTCTTC.

J is TRBJ2-7 and V is TRBV7-8; TRBD2 might be the D (6 bases). The V gene lost 5 bases and the J gene lost 2 bases, with 16 bases spanning the gap. This CDR3 region has 15 residues. CDR1 SGHVS and CDR2 FQNEAQ come from the germline V gene. CDR3 nucleotide sequence: TGTGCCAGCAGCCAGGGAGGAGCAGTTACCTACGAGCAGTACTTC. Translated, it gives CASSQGGAVTYEQYF.

The chain has TRBV13 and TRBJ2-7; the D gene is possibly TRBD1 (6 bases). The germline CDR1 and CDR2 sequences are PRHDT and FYEKMQ (reference sequence). Trimming stripped 5 bases from V and 5 bases from J, with 10 bases between. This CDR3 comprises 12 residues. Here the CDR3 DNA reads TGTGCCAGCAGCCTAACAGGGAACGAGCAGTACTTC. It yields the protein CASSLTGNEQYF.

The CDR3 loop is CASSYAGAGYNEQFF. CDR3 in DNA: TGCGCCAGCAGCTACGCGGGGGCAGGATACAATGAGCAGTTCTTC. This chain joins TRBV5-1 and TRBJ2-1, with a tentative D call TRBD2 (7 bases). The germline V and J ends were trimmed by 3 bases and 4 bases, with 14 bases remaining between them. Germline V gene sequence: CDR1 SGHRS, CDR2 YFSETQ. The CDR3 sequence is 15 residues long.

This clone showed up just a few times. The rearrangement uses TRBV4-1 and TRBJ2-1; 9 bases agree with TRBD1. V was pared by 3 bases and J by 5 bases, with 5 bases of the junction left unmatched. Looked up from germline, CDR1 is MGHRA and CDR2 is YSYEKL. The CDR3 covers 15 residues. CDR3 DNA sequence: TGCGCCAGCAGCCATAGACAGGGGGGGAACAATGAGCAGTTCTTC. Residues: CASSHRQGGNNEQFF.

The chain carries TRBV10-3 and TRBJ2-3, with TRBD2 identical over 7 bases. Germline CDR1 reads ENHRY; CDR2 reads SYGVKD. The CDR3 length is 13 residues. Unmatched junction bases numbered 4, after V lost 9 bases and J lost 1 base. CDR3 protein: CAIGLGGTDTQYF. CDR3 coding DNA: TGTGCCATAGGACTAGGGGGCACAGATACGCAGTATTTT.

This chain uses TRBV5-1 with TRBJ1-2; maybe TRBD1 (6 bases). In germline, CDR1 is SGHRS, CDR2 YFSETQ. Trimming took off 6 bases at V and 4 bases at J, with 13 bases between the two ends. The CDR3 is 13 amino acids. CDR3: CASTQGMGYGYTF. CDR3 bases: TGCGCCAGCACACAGGGAATGGGCTATGGCTACACCTTC.

The chain links TRBV27 to TRBJ1-2; 9 bases map to TRBD1. V gave up 6 bases and J gave up 4 bases; unmatched junction bases: 12. Germline CDR1 MNHEY, CDR2 SMNVEV (reference sequence). The CDR3 has 16 amino acids. The CDR3 loop reads CASSRDRAPSIYGYTF. The CDR3 bases are TGTGCCAGCAGCCGGGACAGGGCTCCATCTATCTATGGCTACACCTTC.

This chain uses TRBV9 with TRBJ2-3, with TRBD2 matching 15 bases. The CDR3 runs 17 residues. J gave up 1 base and V 3 bases, and 3 bases lay outside the gene matches. Germline V CDR1 and CDR2: SGDLS, YYNGEE. CDR3 region: CASSEGLAGGRTDTQYF. For the CDR3, the DNA is TGTGCCAGCAGCGAGGGACTAGCGGGGGGACGCACAGATACGCAGTATTTT.

This chain connects TRBV7-2 to TRBJ1-2; D might be TRBD1 (5 bases). The CDR3 contains 14 residues. V was cut by 5 bases and J by 5 bases, with 15 bases left in between. The germline V gene has CDR1 SGHTA and CDR2 FQGNSA. The CDR3 DNA is TGTGCCAGCAGCCAAAGCACGGGGGGATATGGCTACACCTTC. Amino acid sequence: CASSQSTGGYGYTF.

The gene calls are TRBV5-4 and TRBJ1-2; 9 positions agree with TRBD1. Germline lookup yields CDR1 SGHNT and CDR2 YYREEE (reference sequence). With V trimmed by 3 bases and J by 8 bases, 14 bases remained unmatched. This CDR3 spans 16 amino acids. CDR3 coding DNA: TGTGCCAGCAGCTGGCTGGGACAGGGAAGTACCTCGGGCTACACCTTC. This translates into CASSWLGQGSTSGYTF.